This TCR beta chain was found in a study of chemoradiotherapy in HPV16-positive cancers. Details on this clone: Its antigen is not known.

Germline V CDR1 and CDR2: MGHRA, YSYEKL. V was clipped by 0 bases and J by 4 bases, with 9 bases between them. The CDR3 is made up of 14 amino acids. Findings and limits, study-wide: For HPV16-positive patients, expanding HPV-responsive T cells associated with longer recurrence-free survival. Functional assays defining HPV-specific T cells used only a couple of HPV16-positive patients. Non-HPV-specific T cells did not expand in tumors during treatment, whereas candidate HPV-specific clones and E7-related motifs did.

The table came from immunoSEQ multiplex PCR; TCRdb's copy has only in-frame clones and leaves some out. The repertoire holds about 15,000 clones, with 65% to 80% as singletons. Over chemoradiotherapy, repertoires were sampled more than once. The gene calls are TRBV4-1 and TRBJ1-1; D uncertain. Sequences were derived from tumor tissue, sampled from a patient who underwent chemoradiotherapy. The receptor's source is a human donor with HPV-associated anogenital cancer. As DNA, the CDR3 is TGCGCCAGCAGCCAAGAAGGTACGGGCACTGAAGCTTTCTTT. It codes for CASSQEGTGTEAFF.